The rows below give T cell receptor beta chains drawn from one sample of a study of shared clonotypes between healthy human individuals. TCRdb's table, derived via immunoSEQ multiplex PCR, lists solely in-frame clones and lacks some. The sample has approximately 240,000 clones, 65% to 70% seen once. The sample comprised memory CD4+ T cells sorted from blood. The receptors come from a young man in good health. The CDR3 runs from the conserved cysteine through the conserved F or W. A D gene is named only where the DNA matches it firmly. Clone size, where shown, is once, few, many, or a class for clones that have expanded.

CSVVGRRAYEQYF	TGCAGCGTTGTTGGGAGGAGAGCCTACGAGCAGTACTTC	TRBV29-1	TRBJ2-7	-	-
CASSVPPAEQYF	TGCGCCAGCAGCGTCCCCCCCGCCGAGCAGTACTTC	TRBV5-1	TRBJ2-7	-	-
CASSWNCVQSRANVLTF	TGTGCCAGCAGCTGGAATTGCGTACAAAGTCGGGCCAACGTCCTGACTTTC	TRBV5-7	TRBJ2-6	-	-
CASSSGQSYGYTF	TGTGCCAGCAGCTCGGGGCAGTCCTATGGCTACACCTTC	TRBV6-5	TRBJ1-2	few	-
CASSLTSQGNNEQFF	TGTGCCAGCAGCTTAACTAGCCAGGGGAACAATGAGCAGTTCTTC	TRBV11-3	TRBJ2-1	-	-
CSVEALQGGAFF	TGCAGCGTTGAAGCCTTACAGGGTGGTGCTTTCTTT	TRBV29-1	TRBJ1-1	-	-
CASSASPLVEELFF	TGTGCCAGCAGCGCCAGCCCTTTAGTTGAGGAGCTGTTTTTT	TRBV9	TRBJ2-2	-	-
CASSLGVSQYF	TGTGCCAGCAGCTTGGGGGTTTCGCAGTATTTT	TRBV5-4	TRBJ2-3	-	-
CASSLEPPGASTDTQYF	TGCGCCAGCAGCTTGGAACCTCCGGGAGCTAGCACAGATACGCAGTATTTT	TRBV5-1	TRBJ2-3	few	-
CASSSQYF	TGTGCCAGCAGTTCGCAGTACTTC	TRBV28	TRBJ2-7	-	-
CASSSYGRQTSHNYGYTF	TGTGCCAGCAGCTCATACGGGAGACAAACCAGTCATAACTATGGCTACACCTTC	TRBV7-9	TRBJ1-2	-	-
CATSVPRSNQPQHF	TGTGCCACCTCGGTTCCGAGGAGCAATCAGCCCCAGCATTTT	TRBV6-1	TRBJ1-5	-	-
CASRLAGRTDTQYF	TGTGCCAGCAGGCTAGCGGGACGGACAGATACGCAGTATTTT	TRBV28	TRBJ2-3	-	TRBD2
CASSRLGSTDTQYF	TGTGCCAGCAGCCGCTTAGGATCCACAGATACGCAGTATTTT	TRBV7-2	TRBJ2-3	-	-
CASSGQPNQPQHF	TGTGCCAGCAGTGGACAGCCGAATCAGCCCCAGCATTTT	TRBV6-5	TRBJ1-5	few	-
CASRPQGPNEKLFF	TGTGCCAGCAGACCACAGGGGCCTAATGAAAAACTGTTTTTT	TRBV6-1	TRBJ1-4	few	TRBD1
CASSLATAGRAGELFF	TGTGCCAGCAGCCTAGCAACCGCAGGTCGTGCCGGGGAGCTGTTTTTT	TRBV4-2	TRBJ2-2	-	-
CATTSSPTGGQFF	TGCGCCACCACCTCCAGCCCAACAGGAGGGCAGTTCTTC	TRBV10-1	TRBJ2-1	once	-
CASSLVSGPQETQYF	TGTGCCAGCAGCTTGGTATCTGGACCACAAGAGACCCAGTACTTC	TRBV5-4	TRBJ2-5	-	-
CASSERVSLGGYTF	TGTGCCAGCAGTGAAAGGGTCTCCCTGGGTGGCTACACCTTC	TRBV25-1	TRBJ1-2	few	-
CASSSPPDTQYF	TGCGCCAGCAGCTCACCGCCTGATACGCAGTATTTT	TRBV5-1	TRBJ2-3	few	-
CASSSGTSEQYF	TGCGCCAGCAGCTCCGGGACCTCCGAGCAGTACTTC	TRBV10-1	TRBJ2-7	few	-
CASSLDRVETEAFF	TGTGCCAGCAGCTTAGACAGGGTGGAGACTGAAGCTTTCTTT	TRBV7-2	TRBJ1-1	few	-
CASSPPNRGSNHEQFF	TGTGCCAGCTCACCACCGAACAGGGGGTCAAATCATGAGCAGTTCTTC	TRBV18	TRBJ2-1	-	TRBD1
CASSVVPGGAQYF	TGTGCCAGCAGCGTAGTCCCCGGGGGGGCCCAGTACTTC	TRBV9	TRBJ2-5	-	TRBD2
CASSLAGREGGYTF	TGTGCCAGCAGCTTAGCCGGGAGAGAAGGTGGCTACACCTTC	TRBV7-9	TRBJ1-2	many	-
CSVALGSYEQYF	TGCAGCGTTGCGCTCGGGTCCTACGAGCAGTACTTC	TRBV29-1	TRBJ2-7	-	-
CASRQGNTGELFF	TGCGCCAGCCGGCAGGGGAACACCGGGGAGCTGTTTTTT	TRBV10-1	TRBJ2-2	-	-
CASSLRGWEQYF	TGTGCCAGCAGTTTACGAGGGTGGGAGCAGTACTTC	TRBV28	TRBJ2-7	few	-
CASSPASGNEKLFF	TGTGCCAGCTCCCCCGCTTCGGGGAATGAAAAACTGTTTTTT	TRBV18	TRBJ1-4	-	-
CASSPTSDYEQYF	TGTGCCAGCTCACCAACTAGCGACTACGAGCAGTACTTC	TRBV18	TRBJ2-7	many	TRBD2
CASSLGEETQYF	TGCGCCAGCAGCTTGGGGGAGGAGACCCAGTACTTC	TRBV5-1	TRBJ2-5	-	-
CASSLARERSTDTQYF	TGTGCCAGCAGCTTGGCCCGGGAGAGAAGCACAGATACGCAGTATTTT	TRBV4-2	TRBJ2-3	-	-
CASSMTTGGVSGYTF	TGTGCCAGCAGCATGACGACAGGAGGAGTGAGTGGCTACACCTTC	TRBV7-8	TRBJ1-2	few	-
CATSRNRAGDIQYF	TGTGCCACCAGCAGGAATAGGGCCGGAGACATTCAGTACTTC	TRBV15	TRBJ2-4	once	-
CASSPPARLYEQYF	TGTGCCAGCAGTCCCCCAGCCCGATTATACGAGCAGTACTTC	TRBV5-6	TRBJ2-7	-	-
CAIDGKSSYEQYF	TGTGCCATCGACGGGAAGAGCTCCTACGAGCAGTACTTC	TRBV10-3	TRBJ2-7	-	-
CASSLDRGSEGYTF	TGTGCCAGCAGCCTGGACAGGGGGTCGGAGGGCTACACCTTC	TRBV2	TRBJ1-2	few	TRBD1
CASSLDRGTDTQYF	TGTGCCAGCAGCTTAGATCGGGGCACAGATACGCAGTATTTT	TRBV11-2	TRBJ2-3	once	-
CASSERLSTDTQYF	TGTGCCAGCAGTGAACGGCTAAGCACAGATACGCAGTATTTT	TRBV2	TRBJ2-3	-	-